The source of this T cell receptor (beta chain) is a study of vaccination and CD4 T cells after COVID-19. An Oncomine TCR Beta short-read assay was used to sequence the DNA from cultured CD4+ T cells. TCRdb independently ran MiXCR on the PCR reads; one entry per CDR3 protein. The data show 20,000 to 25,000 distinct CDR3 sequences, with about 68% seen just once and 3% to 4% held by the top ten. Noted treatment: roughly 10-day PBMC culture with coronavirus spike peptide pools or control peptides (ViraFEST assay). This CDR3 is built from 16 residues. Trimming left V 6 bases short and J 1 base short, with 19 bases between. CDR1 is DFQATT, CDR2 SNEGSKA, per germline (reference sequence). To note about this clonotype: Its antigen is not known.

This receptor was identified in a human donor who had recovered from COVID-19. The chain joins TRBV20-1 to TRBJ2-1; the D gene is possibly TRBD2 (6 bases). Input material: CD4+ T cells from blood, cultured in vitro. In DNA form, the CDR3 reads TGCAGTGCGGAAGGAGTCGGAGGGTCATCCTACAATGAGCAGTTCTTC. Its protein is CSAEGVGGSSYNEQFF.